This passage covers 18 T cell receptor beta chains from one sample sequenced in a study of blood T cells in healthy people across ages. The second PCR ran about 6 to 11 cycles with a sample-barcoded 5' primer and J-beta primers. In TCRdb, the 5' RACE reads were re-called with MiXCR into one record per CDR3 protein. The sample consists of about 900,000 distinct CDR3 sequences, about 48% of them appearing once. The sequenced sample consisted of blood. These receptors all stem from a man younger than 40 in good health.

The J gene is TRBJ1-2, the V gene TRBV30, with D possibly being TRBD1 (5 bases). Germline V CDR1 and CDR2: GTSNPN, SVGIG (reference sequence). V shed 1 base and J shed 11 bases, with 14 bases lying between them. This CDR3 has 12 amino acids. CDR3 sequence: CAWSAGGSGYTF. The CDR3 bases are TGTGCCTGGAGTGCGGGGGGAAGTGGTTACACCTTC. Full variable domain (missing parts from reference TRBV30 and TRBJ1-2): SQTIHQWPATLVQPVGSPLSLECTVEGTSNPNLYWYRQAAGRGLQLLFYSVGIGQISSEVPQNLSASRPQDRQFILSSKKLLLSDSGFYLCAWSAGGSGYTFGSGTRLTVV.

This clonotype turned up a few times. This chain joins TRBV20-1 and TRBJ2-1, with D unclear. Germline CDR1 and CDR2: DFQATT and SNEGSKA (reference sequence). The CDR3 is 13 amino acids. V was cut by 2 bases and J by 3 bases, with 8 bases left in between. CDR3 sequence reads: CSARSSLYNEQFF. Written as DNA, the CDR3 is TGCAGTGCTAGATCCAGCCTCTACAATGAGCAGTTCTTC.

The chain combines TRBV28 with TRBJ2-3; D not resolved. Germline CDR1 reads MDHEN; CDR2 reads SYDVKM. This CDR3 comprises 11 residues. Trimming pared 7 bases from V and 5 bases from J, leaving 7 bases between. CDR3 amino acids: CASTKGDTQYF. CDR3 nucleotide sequence: TGTGCCAGCACCAAGGGAGATACGCAGTATTTT. The full variable domain, completed using reference TRBV28 and TRBJ2-3, is DVKVTQSSRYLVKRTGEKVFLECVQDMDHENMFWYRQDPGLGLRLIYFSYDVKMKEKGDIPEGYSVSREKKERFSLILESASTNQTSMYLCASTKGDTQYFGPGTRLTVL.

DNA of the CDR3: TGTGCCAGCAGCTTAGCTCGGGTTTCCCGCCAGGGGAACGCAGATACGCAGTATTTT. Translation gives CASSLARVSRQGNADTQYF. This chain connects TRBV7-2 to TRBJ2-3, with D perhaps matching TRBD1 (6 bases). Per germline, CDR1 SGHTA and CDR2 FQGNSA. Trimming stripped 0 bases from V and 4 bases from J, with 23 bases between. The CDR3 spans 19 residues.

This clonotype was counted only a few times. The chain uses TRBV4-3 and TRBJ1-2, with a weak D call TRBD1 (6 bases). Germline loops: CDR1 LGHNA, CDR2 YSLEER. Trimming cost V 3 bases and J 1 base, with 9 bases left between them. The CDR3 extends over 14 amino acids. The CDR3 region is CASSHRGNNYGYTF. The DNA of the CDR3 is TGCGCCAGCAGCCACAGGGGCAATAACTATGGCTACACCTTC.

This chain links TRBV12-3 or TRBV12-4 with TRBJ2-7; 9 bases are a match to TRBD2. This CDR3 has 15 amino acids. V lost 7 bases to trimming and J lost 6 bases; unmatched junction nucleotides: 13. CDR3 amino acids: CASTYSGGFAGEQYF. Here the CDR3 DNA reads TGTGCCAGCACTTATAGCGGGGGCTTCGCAGGCGAGCAGTACTTC.

The chain joins TRBV6-2 or TRBV6-3 to TRBJ2-5, with D perhaps TRBD1 (6 bases). The CDR3 consists of 13 residues. Trimming cost V 5 bases and J 11 bases, with 18 bases left between them. Germline CDR1 MNHEY, CDR2 SVGEGT. This CDR3 reads CASSETRGHEQYF. The CDR3, as DNA: TGTGCCAGCAGTGAAACCAGGGGCCATGAGCAGTACTTC.

This chain links TRBV7-2 with TRBJ2-2; 7 nucleotides agree with TRBD2. The ends lost 6 bases at V and 1 base at J; junction bases unmatched: 8. CDR3 length: 16 residues. CDR1 is SGHTA and CDR2 is FQGNSA in the germline V gene. The CDR3 region is CASRLATGGNTGELFF. The CDR3 DNA reads as TGTGCCAGCAGATTGGCCACGGGGGGGAACACCGGGGAGCTGTTTTTT.

The chain carries TRBV29-1 and TRBJ2-5, with D perhaps TRBD2 (7 bases). V shed 5 bases and J shed 2 bases, with 15 bases lying between them. This CDR3 has 14 residues. Germline V CDR1 and CDR2: SQVTM, ANQGSEA. The DNA of the CDR3 is TGCAGCGTTACGATCCGGGGGGCGCAAGAGACCCAGTACTTC. It is translated as CSVTIRGAQETQYF.

This clonotype was recorded a few times. This chain joins TRBV3-1 and TRBJ2-3; possibly TRBD2 for D (6 bases). The V end lost 4 bases, the J end lost 1 base, and 12 bases lay between the germline ends. CDR3 size: 15 residues. Germline V gives CDR1 LGHDT, CDR2 YNNKEL (reference sequence). The CDR3 spells CASSLRDLGTDTQYF. The DNA of the CDR3 is TGTGCCAGCAGCCTCCGGGACTTGGGCACAGATACGCAGTATTTT.

The chain has TRBV7-9 and TRBJ1-2; D may be TRBD1 (6 bases). Germline assignment: CDR1 SEHNR and CDR2 FQNEAQ (reference sequence). CDR3 size: 15 residues. Trimming stripped 1 base from V and 7 bases from J, with 16 bases between. CDR3 sequence: CASSLEVRGASGYTF. CDR3 nucleotides: TGTGCCAGCAGCTTAGAGGTTCGGGGGGCGAGTGGCTACACCTTC.

This clonotype was detected a few times. The chain recombines TRBV7-2 with TRBJ2-7; D perhaps matches TRBD1 (6 bases). The CDR3 consists of 14 residues. Per the germline V gene, CDR1 is SGHTA and CDR2 is FQGNSA. Trimming stripped 1 base from V and 5 bases from J, with 12 bases between. The CDR3: CASSLVRQDNEQYF. In DNA form, the CDR3 reads TGTGCCAGCAGCTTAGTACGACAGGACAACGAGCAGTACTTC.

This clonotype was counted at least ten times. A clone one base away is much larger, so this may be a read error. V is TRBV10-3 and J is TRBJ2-5; D not resolved. V dropped 7 bases and J dropped 11 bases, with 20 bases sitting between them. The CDR3 consists of 13 residues. From germline, CDR1 is ENHRY and CDR2 SYGVKD. This chain's CDR3 is CAITQDRASEQYF. The CDR3 coding sequence is TGTGCCATCACCCAAGACCGGGCAAGTGAGCAGTACTTC.

There are a few counts of this clonotype. V usage is TRBV12-3 or TRBV12-4 and J usage is TRBJ2-7; D is ambiguous. V was cut by 6 bases and J by 0 bases, with 9 bases left in between. The CDR3 sequence is 13 residues long. CDR3 DNA sequence: TGTGCCAGCAGGGTCGAAAGCTCCTACGAGCAGTACTTC. Translating it yields CASRVESSYEQYF.

The rearrangement joins TRBV20-1 to TRBJ2-7, with D possibly TRBD2 on 5 matching bases. V lost 6 bases and J lost 2, with 17 bases in between. The CDR3 extends over 14 amino acids. Germline CDR1 DFQATT, CDR2 SNEGSKA (reference sequence). CDR3 in amino acids: CSASRGSGTYEQYF. DNA for the CDR3: TGCAGTGCCTCTCGAGGCAGCGGCACCTACGAGCAGTACTTC.

V gene TRBV20-1 combines with J gene TRBJ1-4; perhaps TRBD1 as D (6 bases). The CDR3 totals 15 residues. Trimming took off 6 bases at V and 0 bases at J, with 14 bases between the two ends. Looked up from germline, CDR1 is DFQATT and CDR2 is SNEGSKA (reference sequence). The CDR3 sequence: CSARRGVATNEKLFF. In nucleotides, the CDR3 is TGCAGTGCCCGAAGGGGGGTTGCAACTAATGAAAAACTGTTTTTT.

The chain couples TRBV27 to TRBJ1-1; 8 bases fit TRBD1. The CDR3 length is 12 residues. V shed 6 bases, J shed 12 bases, and the junction held 9 bases outside the gene matches. CDR1 is MNHEY and CDR2 is SMNVEV in the germline V gene (reference sequence). CDR3 in amino acids: CASSPGGSRTFF. The CDR3 DNA follows: TGTGCCAGCAGCCCAGGGGGCAGTAGGACTTTCTTT.

Regarding this clonotype: The germline gene is not matched at one end of the junction; a read error may be the cause. The rearrangement joins TRBV5-5 to TRBJ1-4; no definite D call. From germline, CDR1 is SGHKS and CDR2 YYEKEE (reference sequence). The length of the CDR3 is 14 residues. The CDR3 sequence is CACSLRGQNEKLFF. The CDR3, as DNA: TGTGCCTGCAGCTTGCGAGGGCAGAATGAAAAACTGTTTTTT.